The TCR beta chain under discussion was sequenced for a study of neoadjuvant nivolumab and ipilimumab in lung cancer. Sequenced by immunoSEQ multiplex PCR; TCRdb stores in-frame clones only, minus some. Counted here are 40,000 to 60,000 clones, about 89% occurring once; the ten biggest clones make up around 3.6%. General study results and limits: From pretherapy to surgery, tumor richness and clonality rose with dual therapy. Resected tumors had greater TCR richness and clonality than uninvolved lung. Blood richness before therapy tracked richness in tumors resected after neoadjuvant therapy.

As to this clone: Its matching antigen is unknown.

The receptor comes from an adult with non-small cell lung cancer. Some clones in this sample may be carry-over from other donors' samples. Sequences were derived from blood, sampled before neoadjuvant nivolumab, alone or with ipilimumab.

The CDR3 DNA sequence: TGTGCCAGCAGCCCCGGGACAGGGCGAGCCGGGGAGCTGTTTTTT. It specifies CASSPGTGRAGELFF. V and J are TRBV11-3 and TRBJ2-2, with TRBD1 matching over 9 bases. The V gene's germline CDR1 is SGHNT and CDR2 YENEEA. With 5 bases clipped from V and 6 bases from J, the junction kept 7 bases outside the gene matches. This CDR3 is built from 15 residues.